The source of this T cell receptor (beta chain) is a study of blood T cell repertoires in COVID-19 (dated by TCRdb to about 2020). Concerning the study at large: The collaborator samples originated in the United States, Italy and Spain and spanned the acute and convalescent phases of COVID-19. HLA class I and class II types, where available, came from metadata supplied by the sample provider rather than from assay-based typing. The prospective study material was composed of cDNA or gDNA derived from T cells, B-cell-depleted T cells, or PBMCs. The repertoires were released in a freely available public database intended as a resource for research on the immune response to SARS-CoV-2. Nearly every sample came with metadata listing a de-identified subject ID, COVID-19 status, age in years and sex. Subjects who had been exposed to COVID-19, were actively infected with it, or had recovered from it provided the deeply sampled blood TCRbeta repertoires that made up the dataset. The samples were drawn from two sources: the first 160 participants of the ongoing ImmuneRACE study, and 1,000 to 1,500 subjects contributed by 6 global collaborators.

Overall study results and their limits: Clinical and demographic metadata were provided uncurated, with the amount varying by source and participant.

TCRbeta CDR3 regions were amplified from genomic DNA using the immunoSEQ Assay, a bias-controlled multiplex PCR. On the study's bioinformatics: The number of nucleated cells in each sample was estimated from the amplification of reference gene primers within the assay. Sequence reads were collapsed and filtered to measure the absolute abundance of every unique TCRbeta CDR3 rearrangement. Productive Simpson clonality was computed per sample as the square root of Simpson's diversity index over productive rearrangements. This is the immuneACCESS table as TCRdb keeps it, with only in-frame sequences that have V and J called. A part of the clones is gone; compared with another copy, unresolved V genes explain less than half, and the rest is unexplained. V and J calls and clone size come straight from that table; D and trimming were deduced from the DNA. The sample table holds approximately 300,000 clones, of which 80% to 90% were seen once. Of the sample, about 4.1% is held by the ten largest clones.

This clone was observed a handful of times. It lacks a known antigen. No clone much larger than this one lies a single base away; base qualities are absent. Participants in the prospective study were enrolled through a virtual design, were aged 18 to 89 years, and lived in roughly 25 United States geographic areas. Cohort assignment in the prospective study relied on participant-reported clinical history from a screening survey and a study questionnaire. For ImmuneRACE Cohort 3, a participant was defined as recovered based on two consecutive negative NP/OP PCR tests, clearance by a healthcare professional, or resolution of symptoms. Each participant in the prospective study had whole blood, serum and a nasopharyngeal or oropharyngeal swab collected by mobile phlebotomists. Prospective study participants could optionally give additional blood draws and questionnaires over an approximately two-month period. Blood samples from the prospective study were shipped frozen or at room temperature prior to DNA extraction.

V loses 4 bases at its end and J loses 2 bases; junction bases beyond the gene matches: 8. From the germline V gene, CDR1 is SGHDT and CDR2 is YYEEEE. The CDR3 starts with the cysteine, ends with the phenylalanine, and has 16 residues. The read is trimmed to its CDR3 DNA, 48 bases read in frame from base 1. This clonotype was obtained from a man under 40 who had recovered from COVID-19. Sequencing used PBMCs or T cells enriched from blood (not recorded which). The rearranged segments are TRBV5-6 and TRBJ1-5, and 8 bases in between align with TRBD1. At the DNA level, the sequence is TGTGCCAGCAGCCTGTTGGACAGGGCCGGCAATCAGCCCCAGCATTTT. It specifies CASSLLDRAGNQPQHF.